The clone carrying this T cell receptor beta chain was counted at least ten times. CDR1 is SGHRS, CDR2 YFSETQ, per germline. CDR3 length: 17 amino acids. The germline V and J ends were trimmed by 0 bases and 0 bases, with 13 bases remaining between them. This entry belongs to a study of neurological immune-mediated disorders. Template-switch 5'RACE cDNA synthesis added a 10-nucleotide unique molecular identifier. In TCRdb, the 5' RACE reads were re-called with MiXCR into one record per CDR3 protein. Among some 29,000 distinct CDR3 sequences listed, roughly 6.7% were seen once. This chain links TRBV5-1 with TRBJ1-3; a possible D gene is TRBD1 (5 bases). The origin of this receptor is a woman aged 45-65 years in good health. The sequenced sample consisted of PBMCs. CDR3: CASSLERGTTSGNTIYF. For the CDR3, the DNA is TGCGCCAGCAGCTTGGAAAGGGGAACAACCTCTGGAAACACCATATATTTT.